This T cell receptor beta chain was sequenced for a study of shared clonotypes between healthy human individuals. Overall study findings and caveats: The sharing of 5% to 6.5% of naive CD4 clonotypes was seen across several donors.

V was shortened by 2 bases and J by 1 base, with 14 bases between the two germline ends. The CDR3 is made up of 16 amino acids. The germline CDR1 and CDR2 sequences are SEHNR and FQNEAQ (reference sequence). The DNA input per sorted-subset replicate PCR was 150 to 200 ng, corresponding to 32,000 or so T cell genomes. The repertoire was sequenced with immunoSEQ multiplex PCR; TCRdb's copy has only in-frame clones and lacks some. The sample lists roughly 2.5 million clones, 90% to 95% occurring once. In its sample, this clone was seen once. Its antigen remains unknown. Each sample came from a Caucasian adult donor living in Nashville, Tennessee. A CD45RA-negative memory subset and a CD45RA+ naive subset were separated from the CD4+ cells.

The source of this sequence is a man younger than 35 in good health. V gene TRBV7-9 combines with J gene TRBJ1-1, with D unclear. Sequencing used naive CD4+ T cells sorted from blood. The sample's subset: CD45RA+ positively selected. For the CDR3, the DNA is TGTGCCAGCAGCTTACCGATATGGACGGGGAACACTGAAGCTTTCTTT. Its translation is CASSLPIWTGNTEAFF.